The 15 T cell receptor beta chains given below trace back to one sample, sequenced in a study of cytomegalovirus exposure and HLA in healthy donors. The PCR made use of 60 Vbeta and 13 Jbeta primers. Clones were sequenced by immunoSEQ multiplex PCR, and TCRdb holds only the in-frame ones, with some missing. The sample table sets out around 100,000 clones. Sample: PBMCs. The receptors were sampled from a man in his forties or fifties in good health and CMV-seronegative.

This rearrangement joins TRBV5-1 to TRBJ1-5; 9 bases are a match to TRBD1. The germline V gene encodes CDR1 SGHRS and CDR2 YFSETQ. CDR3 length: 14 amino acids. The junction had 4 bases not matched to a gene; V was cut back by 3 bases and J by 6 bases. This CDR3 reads CASSSQGAIQPQHF. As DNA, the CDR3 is TGCGCCAGCAGCTCACAGGGGGCGATTCAGCCCCAGCATTTT.

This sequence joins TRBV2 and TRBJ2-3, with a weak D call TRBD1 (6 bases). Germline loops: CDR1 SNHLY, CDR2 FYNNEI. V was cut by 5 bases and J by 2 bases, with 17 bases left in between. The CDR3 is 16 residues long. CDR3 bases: TGTGCCAGCAGTACAGCCGGGACAAGAATCACAGATACGCAGTATTTT. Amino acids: CASSTAGTRITDTQYF. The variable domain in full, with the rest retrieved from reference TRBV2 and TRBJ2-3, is EPEVTQTPSHQVTQMGQEVILRCVPISNHLYFYWYRQILGQKVEFLVSFYNNEISEKSEIFDDQFSVERPDGSNFTLKIRSTKLEDSAMYFCASSTAGTRITDTQYFGPGTRLTVL.

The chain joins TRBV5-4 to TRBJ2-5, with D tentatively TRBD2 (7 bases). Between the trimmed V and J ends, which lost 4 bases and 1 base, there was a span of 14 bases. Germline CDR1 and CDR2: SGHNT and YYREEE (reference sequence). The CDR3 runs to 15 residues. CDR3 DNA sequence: TGTGCCAGCAGCCCCAGGGGAGGGTTCCAAGAGACCCAGTACTTC. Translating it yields CASSPRGGFQETQYF.

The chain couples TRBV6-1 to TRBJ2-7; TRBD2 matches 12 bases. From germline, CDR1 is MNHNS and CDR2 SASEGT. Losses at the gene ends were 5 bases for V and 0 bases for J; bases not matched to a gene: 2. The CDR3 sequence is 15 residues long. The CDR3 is CASSLTSGSSYEQYF. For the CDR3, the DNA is TGTGCCAGCAGTTTGACTAGCGGGAGCTCCTACGAGCAGTACTTC.

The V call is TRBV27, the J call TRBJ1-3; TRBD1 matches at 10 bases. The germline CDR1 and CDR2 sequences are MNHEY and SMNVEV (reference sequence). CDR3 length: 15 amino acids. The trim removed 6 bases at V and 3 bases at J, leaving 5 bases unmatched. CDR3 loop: CASRRQGADGNTIYF. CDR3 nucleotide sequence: TGTGCCAGCAGAAGACAGGGGGCGGATGGAAACACCATATATTTT.

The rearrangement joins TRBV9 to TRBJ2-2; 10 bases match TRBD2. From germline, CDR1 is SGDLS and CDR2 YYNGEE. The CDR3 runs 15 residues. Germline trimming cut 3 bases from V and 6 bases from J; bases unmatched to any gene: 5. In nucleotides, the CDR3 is TGTGCCAGCAGCGGGAGCGGGAGGGCTTCCGGGGAGCTGTTTTTT. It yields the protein CASSGSGRASGELFF.

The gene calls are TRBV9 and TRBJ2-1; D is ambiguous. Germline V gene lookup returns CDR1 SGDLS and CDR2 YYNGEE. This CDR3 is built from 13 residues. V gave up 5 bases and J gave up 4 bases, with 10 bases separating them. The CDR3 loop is CASSRGVYNEQFF. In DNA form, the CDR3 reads TGTGCCAGCAGTAGAGGCGTTTACAATGAGCAGTTCTTC.

CDR3 sequence reads: CASSSGQGALQPQHF. Written as DNA, the CDR3 is TGTGCCAGCAGTTCCGGACAGGGGGCCCTTCAGCCCCAGCATTTT. The chain uses TRBV2 and TRBJ1-5, with 11 nucleotides matching TRBD1. This CDR3 spans 15 amino acids. Looked up from germline, CDR1 is SNHLY and CDR2 is FYNNEI. J gave up 6 bases and V 5 bases, and 6 bases lay outside the gene matches.

The CDR3 reads CASSQDSNQPQHF. The CDR3 DNA follows: TGCGCCAGCAGCCAAGACAGTAATCAGCCCCAGCATTTT. V gene TRBV4-3 combines with J gene TRBJ1-5, with D uncertain. CDR3 length: 13 residues. V lost 0 bases to trimming and J lost 4 bases, with 4 bases between them. Germline values: CDR1 LGHNA, CDR2 YSLEER.

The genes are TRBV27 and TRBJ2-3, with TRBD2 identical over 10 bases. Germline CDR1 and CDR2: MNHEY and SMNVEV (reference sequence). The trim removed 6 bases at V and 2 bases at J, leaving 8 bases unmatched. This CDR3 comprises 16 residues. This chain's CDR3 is CASSSWTSGSTDTQYF. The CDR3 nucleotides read TGTGCCAGCAGCTCTTGGACTAGCGGCTCCACAGATACGCAGTATTTT.

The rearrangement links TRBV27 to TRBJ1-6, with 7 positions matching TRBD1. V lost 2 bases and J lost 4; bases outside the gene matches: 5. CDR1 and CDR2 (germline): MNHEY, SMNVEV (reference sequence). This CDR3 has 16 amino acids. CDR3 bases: TGTGCCAGCAGTTTAAAAGGGACAGCGTATAATTCACCCCTCCACTTT. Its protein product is CASSLKGTAYNSPLHF.

This CDR3 reads CASSLAGGSFETQYF. The CDR3 nucleotides are TGCGCCAGCAGCTTGGCAGGGGGCTCCTTTGAGACCCAGTACTTC. The chain is built from TRBV5-1 and TRBJ2-5, with 8 positions matching TRBD1. The CDR3 consists of 15 residues. Germline CDR1 SGHRS, CDR2 YFSETQ. V gave up 0 bases and J gave up 5 bases; unmatched junction bases: 6.

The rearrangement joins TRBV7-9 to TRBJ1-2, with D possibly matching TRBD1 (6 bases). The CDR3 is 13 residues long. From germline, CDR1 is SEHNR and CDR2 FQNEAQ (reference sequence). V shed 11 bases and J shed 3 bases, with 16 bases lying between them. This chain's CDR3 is CAGRRQADYGYTF. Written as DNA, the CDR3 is TGTGCCGGCCGAAGACAGGCGGACTATGGCTACACCTTC.

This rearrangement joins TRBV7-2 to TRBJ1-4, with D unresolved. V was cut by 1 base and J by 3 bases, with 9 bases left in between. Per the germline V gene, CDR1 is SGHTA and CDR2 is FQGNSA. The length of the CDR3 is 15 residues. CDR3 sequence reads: CASSLGGEPNEKLFF. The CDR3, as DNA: TGTGCCAGCAGCTTAGGCGGAGAACCTAATGAAAAACTGTTTTTT.

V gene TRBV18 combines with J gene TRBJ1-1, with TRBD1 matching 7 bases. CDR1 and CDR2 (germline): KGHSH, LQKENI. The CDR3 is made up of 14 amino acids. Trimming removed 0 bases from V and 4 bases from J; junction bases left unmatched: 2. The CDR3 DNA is TGTGCCAGCTCACCACCGGACAGGAGCACTGAAGCTTTCTTT. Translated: CASSPPDRSTEAFF.